What follows are 27 T cell receptor beta chains derived from one specimen sequenced in a study of beta chain features in type 1 diabetes. The study, taken as a whole, reports: A moderate, significant TCRB CDR3 shortening appeared in type 1 diabetes across four CD4+ subsets.

Their antigen targets remain unknown. Every bit of the isolated RNA underwent reverse transcription, so sequencing read expressed TCRB transcripts. The data were produced by immunoSEQ multiplex PCR, yet TCRdb's version contains in-frame clones alone and is incomplete. The sample contains under 150,000 clones, roughly a sixth of which appear only once. Sequencing was done on a sample of central memory CD4+ T cells from blood. These receptor sequences come from a man in his late teens or twenties with type 1 diabetes.

This clone was found a few times. The chain is built from TRBV9 and TRBJ1-1, with 8 nucleotides matching TRBD1. Germline CDR1 SGDLS, CDR2 YYNGEE. CDR3 length: 13 residues. The trim removed 0 bases at V and 6 bases at J, leaving 1 base unmatched. CDR3 loop: CASSVAGGSEAFF. The DNA for the CDR3 is TGTGCCAGCAGCGTAGCAGGGGGCTCTGAAGCTTTCTTT.

In its sample, this clone was seen a few times. Other nucleotide sequences in the sample specify the same CDR3. The V gene is TRBV9, the J gene TRBJ1-2; 8 positions agree with TRBD1. The CDR3 has 16 residues. The junction had 12 bases not matched to a gene; V was cut back by 4 bases and J by 4 bases. Germline loops: CDR1 SGDLS, CDR2 YYNGEE. As DNA, the CDR3 is TGTGCCAGCAGCCAGAAAACAGGGGGTCCTGGCTATGGCTACACCTTC. This encodes CASSQKTGGPGYGYTF.

V and J are TRBV2 and TRBJ2-5; no clear D. Per the germline V gene, CDR1 is SNHLY and CDR2 is FYNNEI. The CDR3 covers 12 residues. Trimming cost V 7 bases and J 4 bases, with 10 bases left between them. The DNA for the CDR3 is TGTGCCAGCATGACCACGGGAGAGACCCAGTACTTC. It codes for CASMTTGETQYF.

The V gene is TRBV29-1, the J gene TRBJ2-3; 10 bases agree with TRBD2. Germline CDR1 and CDR2: SQVTM and ANQGSEA. Trimming removed 4 bases from V and 0 bases from J; junction bases left unmatched: 10. This CDR3 is 17 amino acids long. The CDR3 protein is CSVAGFTSGISTDTQYF. CDR3 sequence (DNA): TGCAGCGTTGCTGGCTTTACTAGCGGGATAAGCACAGATACGCAGTATTTT.

V is TRBV19 and J is TRBJ2-3; D uncertain. The germline V and J ends were trimmed by 7 bases and 1 base, with 6 bases remaining between them. Looked up from germline, CDR1 is LNHDA and CDR2 is SQIVND (reference sequence). CDR3 length: 12 amino acids. Here the CDR3 reads CASIGRTDTQYF. Written as DNA, the CDR3 is TGTGCCAGTATAGGCCGCACAGATACGCAGTATTTT.

This chain uses TRBV29-1 with TRBJ2-5; 11 positions agree with TRBD2. V gave up 0 bases and J gave up 5 bases; unmatched junction bases: 5. This CDR3 contains 15 residues. Germline V gene data show CDR1 as SQVTM and CDR2 as ANQGSEA. The chain's CDR3 is CSVEESSSGGETQYF. As DNA, the CDR3 is TGCAGCGTTGAAGAATCATCTAGCGGGGGGGAGACCCAGTACTTC.

The sample holds a few counts of this clone. A far larger clone differs by one base, so this is likely a read error. The chain uses TRBV30 and TRBJ1-1, with D possibly TRBD1 on 5 matching bases. Germline CDR1 GTSNPN, CDR2 SVGIG (reference sequence). The CDR3 has 16 residues. V was trimmed by 0 bases and J by 5 bases, leaving 19 bases between them. CDR3 sequence reads: CAWSVLVTVFQTEAFF. The CDR3 nucleotides read TGTGCCTGGAGTGTACTCGTGACAGTCTTTCAGACTGAAGCTTTCTTT.

The V and J genes are TRBV18 and TRBJ1-1; D unclear. CDR1 and CDR2 from the germline V gene are KGHSH and LQKENI. The V end lost 0 bases, the J end lost 1 base, and 6 bases lay between the germline ends. The CDR3 spans 14 residues. The CDR3 spells CASSPPGRNTEAFF. The DNA for the CDR3 is TGTGCCAGCTCACCACCGGGAAGGAACACTGAAGCTTTCTTT.

This clone occurred a few times. The rearrangement uses TRBV29-1 and TRBJ2-3; D perhaps matches TRBD1 (6 bases). V was trimmed by 6 bases and J by 1 base, leaving 14 bases between them. The CDR3 is made up of 14 amino acids. Germline CDR1 and CDR2: SQVTM and ANQGSEA. For the CDR3, the DNA is TGCAGCGTCGCCAGGGGAGATGGCACAGATACGCAGTATTTT. Translating gives CSVARGDGTDTQYF.

This sequence joins TRBV7-2 and TRBJ2-1; D is undetermined. Per the germline V gene, CDR1 is SGHTA and CDR2 is FQGNSA. The CDR3 sequence is 14 residues long. Trimming pared 4 bases from V and 5 bases from J, leaving 12 bases between. DNA of the CDR3: TGTGCCAGCAGCTCGGCCCGAGTCGACAATGAGCAGTTCTTC. It translates to CASSSARVDNEQFF.

This clone was seen a handful of times. The chain links TRBV23-1 to TRBJ2-1, with D possibly called TRBD1 or TRBD2 (6 bases each). TRBV23-1 is identified as an open reading frame with a role that is uncertain. The CDR3 has 16 amino acids. V was shortened by 3 bases and J by 10 bases, with 22 bases between the two germline ends. CDR3 region: CASSQATGGLSGEQFF. The CDR3 bases are TGCGCCAGCAGTCAGGCCACCGGGGGCCTAAGCGGGGAGCAGTTCTTC.

This clone turned up a few times. The rearrangement uses TRBV2 and TRBJ2-5; D remains ambiguous. The CDR3 sequence is 14 residues long. CDR1 SNHLY and CDR2 FYNNEI come from the germline V gene. The V gene lost 8 bases and the J gene lost 4 bases, with 17 bases spanning the gap. This CDR3 is CASVPNVGSETQYF. The DNA for the CDR3 is TGTGCCAGCGTCCCTAACGTCGGCTCAGAGACCCAGTACTTC.

The gene calls are TRBV9 and TRBJ2-7; possibly TRBD1 for D (6 bases). The ends were cut back, 1 base at V and 5 bases at J, with 13 bases in the middle. CDR3 length: 14 residues. Germline values: CDR1 SGDLS, CDR2 YYNGEE. The CDR3 here is CASSVSVGGNEQYF. The CDR3 region has the DNA TGTGCCAGCAGCGTAAGTGTTGGGGGCAACGAGCAGTACTTC.

This clone has more than one count but fewer than ten. The genes are TRBV4-2 and TRBJ2-1; TRBD2 matches 8 bases. J was trimmed by 0 bases and V by 3 bases; bases with no gene match: 1. The germline V gene encodes CDR1 LGHNA and CDR2 YNFKEQ. CDR3 length: 15 residues. This CDR3 reads CASSQGTSSYNEQFF. CDR3 in DNA: TGTGCCAGCAGCCAGGGGACTAGCTCCTACAATGAGCAGTTCTTC.

This clone was observed a few times. The CDR3 coding sequence is TGTGCCAGCAGTGAAAGGAGGATCGGGGAGCTGTTTTTT. It codes for CASSERRIGELFF. The rearrangement links TRBV2 to TRBJ2-2; a possible D gene is TRBD2 (5 bases). CDR3 length: 13 residues. In germline, CDR1 is SNHLY, CDR2 FYNNEI. Trimming left V 2 bases short and J 7 bases short, with 8 bases between.

This clone was seen a few times. The rearrangement uses TRBV5-1 and TRBJ2-7, with TRBD1 as a possible D gene (5 bases). Between the trimmed V and J ends, which lost 0 bases and 3 bases, there was a span of 13 bases. The length of the CDR3 is 15 residues. CDR1 and CDR2 (germline): SGHRS, YFSETQ. The CDR3 sequence: CASSLVGHGNYEQYF. The DNA for the CDR3 is TGCGCCAGCAGCTTGGTCGGACACGGTAACTACGAGCAGTACTTC.

V usage is TRBV2 and J usage is TRBJ2-5; D is perhaps TRBD2 (5 bases). Deletions cut 7 bases from V and 1 base from J, with 10 bases between. Germline-derived CDR1 and CDR2 are SNHLY and FYNNEI. The CDR3 contains 13 residues. The CDR3 reads CASIQRRQETQYF. CDR3 DNA sequence: TGTGCCAGCATTCAGCGGCGCCAAGAGACCCAGTACTTC.

The table lists this clone with a few counts. This rearrangement joins TRBV30 to TRBJ1-5, with a tentative D call TRBD1 (5 bases). Germline V gene data show CDR1 as GTSNPN and CDR2 as SVGIG (reference sequence). Trimming removed 3 bases at V and 6 bases at J, with 18 bases between. The CDR3 is 15 residues long. The CDR3 loop is CAWSKDGGAGQPQHF. Written as DNA, the CDR3 is TGTGCCTGGAGCAAAGACGGAGGGGCAGGTCAGCCCCAGCATTTT.

This chain connects TRBV5-4 to TRBJ1-4; D call uncertain. With 0 bases removed from V and 8 bases from J, the gap between germline ends came to 14 bases. CDR1 SGHNT and CDR2 YYREEE come from the germline V gene (reference sequence). The CDR3 consists of 15 residues. CDR3 in amino acids: CASSLGGPAQEKLFF. The CDR3 nucleotides read TGTGCCAGCAGCTTGGGAGGGCCGGCTCAGGAAAAACTGTTTTTT.

This chain's CDR3 is CASSSGGLAGDVETQYF. The CDR3, as DNA: TGTGCCAGCAGCTCGGGCGGGCTAGCGGGAGACGTGGAGACCCAGTACTTC. This rearrangement joins TRBV7-9 to TRBJ2-5; 10 nucleotides line up with TRBD2. The germline gives CDR1 SEHNR, CDR2 FQNEAQ (reference sequence). This CDR3 has 17 residues. Germline trimming cut 4 bases from V and 5 bases from J; bases unmatched to any gene: 13.

This clone was seen many times. The J gene is TRBJ2-1, the V gene TRBV2; the D is unclear. The germline CDR1 and CDR2 sequences are SNHLY and FYNNEI. Trimming took off 3 bases at V and 4 bases at J, with 10 bases between the two ends. The CDR3 is 14 amino acids. The CDR3 is CASSERRDYNEQFF. As DNA, the CDR3 is TGTGCCAGCAGTGAGCGTAGGGATTACAATGAGCAGTTCTTC.

This chain uses TRBV2 with TRBJ2-3; TRBD2 aligns across 7 bases. This CDR3 region has 14 residues. Trimming cost V 6 bases and J 4 bases; bases outside gene matches: 7. Germline V gives CDR1 SNHLY, CDR2 FYNNEI. This CDR3 is CASRRLALADTQYF. In DNA form, the CDR3 reads TGTGCCAGCAGGAGACTAGCCCTCGCAGATACGCAGTATTTT.

By share of the sample, this clone is medium-sized. CDR3 nucleotides: TGCGCCAGCAGCCAAGTTAGGTACACTGAAGCTTTCTTT. Translated: CASSQVRYTEAFF. V gene TRBV4-3 combines with J gene TRBJ1-1; no reliable D call. Germline lookup yields CDR1 LGHNA and CDR2 YSLEER. The CDR3 runs 13 residues. V lost 1 base and J 3 bases, leaving 6 bases between the germline ends.

CDR3 residues: CASRAGEDTEAFF. Written as DNA, the CDR3 is TGCGCCAGCAGGGCAGGGGAGGACACTGAAGCTTTCTTT. The chain has TRBV5-1 and TRBJ1-1; perhaps TRBD1 as D (6 bases). Trimming removed 5 bases from V and 3 bases from J, with 11 bases in between. Germline lookup yields CDR1 SGHRS and CDR2 YFSETQ. The CDR3 extends over 13 amino acids.

This rearrangement joins TRBV14 to TRBJ2-1, with D tentatively TRBD1 or TRBD2 (5 bases each). The CDR3 totals 15 residues. Trimming shortened V by 0 bases and J by 9 bases, and 15 bases separated the two germline ends. Per germline, CDR1 SGHDN and CDR2 FVKESK. As DNA, the CDR3 is TGTGCCAGCAGCCAAGATGGGGACCCCTTCGCTGAGCAGTTCTTC. It specifies CASSQDGDPFAEQFF.

The chain carries TRBV30 and TRBJ1-4; a possible D gene is TRBD1 (5 bases). This CDR3 contains 12 residues. The germline gives CDR1 GTSNPN, CDR2 SVGIG (reference sequence). Trimming pared 1 base from V and 12 bases from J, leaving 12 bases between. For the CDR3, the DNA is TGTGCCTGGAGTGAGAATCGGGGGGAACTGTTTTTT. It is translated as CAWSENRGELFF.

This clone was seen more than once but under ten times. Distinct nucleotide sequences in the sample also encode this CDR3. This chain joins TRBV6-6 and TRBJ2-1, with a weak D call TRBD1 (7 bases). The CDR3 consists of 15 residues. V gave up 6 bases and J gave up 4 bases, with 16 bases separating them. CDR1 and CDR2 from the germline V gene are MNHNY and SVGAGI (reference sequence). CDR3 nucleotide sequence: TGTGCCAGCAGGGGAGGACAGGCCCTTTACAATGAGCAGTTCTTC. Translated, it gives CASRGGQALYNEQFF.